This T cell receptor beta chain was obtained from a study of OX40 agonist ivuxolimab in advanced cancers. Assay: immunoSEQ multiplex PCR; the TCRdb copy retains only in-frame clones and omits some. The sample includes over 30,000 clones, roughly 80% of them seen just once. The CDR3 spans 13 residues. Germline V gives CDR1 SGHVS, CDR2 FQNEAQ. V gave up 5 bases and J gave up 8 bases; unmatched junction bases: 7. This TCR was recovered from an adult with an advanced solid tumor such as melanoma, head and neck, liver or kidney cancer. Sequences were derived from CD4+ or CD8+ T cells sorted from blood, sampled in a trial of the OX40 agonist ivuxolimab. V usage is TRBV7-8 and J usage is TRBJ1-2, with TRBD1 matching 8 bases. The CDR3 region has the DNA TGTGCCAGCAGCGAGGACAGGGCGGAGGGCTACACCTTC. It codes for CASSEDRAEGYTF.